The T cell receptor (beta chain) described here comes from a study of cytomegalovirus exposure and HLA in healthy donors. Findings and caveats of the study: Earlier analysis looked at TCR beta V segments, and most were productive about 87% or about 30% of the time. The classifier, whose performance was assessed in both the original and validation cohorts, reportedly diagnosed cytomegalovirus status with high specificity and sensitivity.

The study ran its PCR with 60 Vbeta and 13 Jbeta primers. This table comes from immunoSEQ multiplex PCR, and its TCRdb copy is limited to in-frame clones, with some not included. Altogether about 170,000 clones are present, roughly 70% being singletons, with the ten largest covering approximately 6.9%. Germline V lookup: CDR1 MNHEY, CDR2 SVGAGI. The junction had 11 bases not matched to a gene; V was cut back by 10 bases and J by 7 bases. This CDR3 contains 13 residues. In regard to this clone: Its antigen is currently unknown.

The material sequenced was PBMCs. The chain carries TRBV6-5 and TRBJ1-2; 8 nucleotides line up with TRBD1. This TCR was sampled from a man aged 40-49 years in good health and CMV-seropositive. As DNA, the CDR3 is TGTGCCACCTACCTGGGGACAGGCGGTGGCTACACCTTC. Its translation: CATYLGTGGGYTF.